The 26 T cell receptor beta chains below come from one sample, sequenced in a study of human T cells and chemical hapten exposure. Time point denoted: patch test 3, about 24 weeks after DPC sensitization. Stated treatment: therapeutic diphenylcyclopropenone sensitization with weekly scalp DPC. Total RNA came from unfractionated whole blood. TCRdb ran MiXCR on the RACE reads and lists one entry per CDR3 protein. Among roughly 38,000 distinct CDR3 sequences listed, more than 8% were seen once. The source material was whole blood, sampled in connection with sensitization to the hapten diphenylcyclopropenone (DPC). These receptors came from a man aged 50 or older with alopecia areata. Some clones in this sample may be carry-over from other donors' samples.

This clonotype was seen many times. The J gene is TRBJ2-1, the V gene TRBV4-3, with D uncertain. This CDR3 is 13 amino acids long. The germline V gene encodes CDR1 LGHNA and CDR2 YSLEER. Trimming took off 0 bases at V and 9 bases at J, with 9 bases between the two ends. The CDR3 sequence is CASSQDPETEQFF. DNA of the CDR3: TGCGCCAGCAGCCAAGACCCAGAAACTGAGCAGTTCTTC.

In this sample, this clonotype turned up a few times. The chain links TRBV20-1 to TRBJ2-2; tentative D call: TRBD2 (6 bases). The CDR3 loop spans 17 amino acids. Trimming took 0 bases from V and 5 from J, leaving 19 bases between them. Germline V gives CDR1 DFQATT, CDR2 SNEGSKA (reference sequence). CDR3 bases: TGCAGTGCTAGAGATCATCGATCTCTTAGCGGTACCGGGGAGCTGTTTTTT. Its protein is CSARDHRSLSGTGELFF.

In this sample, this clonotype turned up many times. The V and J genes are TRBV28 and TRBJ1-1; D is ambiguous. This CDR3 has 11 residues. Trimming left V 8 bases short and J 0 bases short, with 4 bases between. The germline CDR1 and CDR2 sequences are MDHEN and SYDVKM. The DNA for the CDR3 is TGTGCCAGCCGGATGAACACTGAAGCTTTCTTT. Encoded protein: CASRMNTEAFF.

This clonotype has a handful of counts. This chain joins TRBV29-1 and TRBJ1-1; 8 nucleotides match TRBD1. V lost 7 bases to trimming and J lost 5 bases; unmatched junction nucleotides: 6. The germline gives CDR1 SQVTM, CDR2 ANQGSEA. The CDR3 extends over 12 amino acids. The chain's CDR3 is CSARQGRTEAFF. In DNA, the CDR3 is TGCAGCGCCCGACAGGGGAGGACTGAAGCTTTCTTT.

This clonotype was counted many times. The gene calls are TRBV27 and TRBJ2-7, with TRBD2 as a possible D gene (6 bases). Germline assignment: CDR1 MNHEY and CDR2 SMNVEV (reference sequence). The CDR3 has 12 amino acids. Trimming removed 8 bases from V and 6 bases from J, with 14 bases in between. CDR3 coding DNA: TGTGCCAGCGGCTGGGAGGCGGGCGAGCAGTACTTC. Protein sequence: CASGWEAGEQYF.

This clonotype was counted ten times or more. CDR3 sequence: CAIRGGQINSPLHF. The CDR3 DNA sequence: TGTGCCATCAGGGGAGGACAGATTAATTCACCCCTCCACTTT. This chain joins TRBV10-3 and TRBJ1-6; D is possibly TRBD1 (6 bases). Trimming pared 6 bases from V and 6 bases from J, leaving 12 bases between. Germline V gene lookup returns CDR1 ENHRY and CDR2 SYGVKD. The CDR3 covers 14 residues.

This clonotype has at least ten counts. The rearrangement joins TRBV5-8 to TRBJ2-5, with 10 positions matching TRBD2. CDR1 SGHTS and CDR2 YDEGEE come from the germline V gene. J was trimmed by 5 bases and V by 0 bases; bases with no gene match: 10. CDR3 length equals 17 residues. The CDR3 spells CASSLGAASGSWETQYF. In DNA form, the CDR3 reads TGTGCCAGCAGCTTGGGGGCGGCTAGCGGGAGCTGGGAGACCCAGTACTTC. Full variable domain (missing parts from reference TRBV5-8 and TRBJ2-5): EAGVTQSPTHLIKTRGQQATLRCSPISGHTSVYWYQQALGLGLQFLLWYDEGEERNRGNFPPRFSGRQFPNYSSELNVNALELEDSALYLCASSLGAASGSWETQYFGPGTRLLVL.

The CDR3 sequence: CASSVGQQNTEAFF. DNA for the CDR3: TGTGCCAGCAGCGTAGGCCAGCAGAACACTGAAGCTTTCTTT. This chain links TRBV9 with TRBJ1-1; D gene uncertain. Germline CDR1 reads SGDLS; CDR2 reads YYNGEE. V lost 0 bases to trimming and J lost 1 base, with 7 bases between them. This CDR3 region has 14 residues.

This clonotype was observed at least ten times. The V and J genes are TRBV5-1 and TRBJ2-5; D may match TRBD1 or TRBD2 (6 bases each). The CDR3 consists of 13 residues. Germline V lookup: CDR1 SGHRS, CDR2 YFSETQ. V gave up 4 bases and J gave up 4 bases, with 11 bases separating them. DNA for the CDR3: TGCGCCAGCAGCACGGGGGCACGAGAGACCCAGTACTTC. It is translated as CASSTGARETQYF.

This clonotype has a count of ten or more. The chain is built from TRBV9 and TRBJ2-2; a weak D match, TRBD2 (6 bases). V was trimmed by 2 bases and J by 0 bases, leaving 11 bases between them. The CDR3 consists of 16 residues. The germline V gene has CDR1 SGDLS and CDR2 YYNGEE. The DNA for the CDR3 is TGTGCCAGCAGCGTTTTCCTAGCGACGAACACCGGGGAGCTGTTTTTT. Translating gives CASSVFLATNTGELFF.

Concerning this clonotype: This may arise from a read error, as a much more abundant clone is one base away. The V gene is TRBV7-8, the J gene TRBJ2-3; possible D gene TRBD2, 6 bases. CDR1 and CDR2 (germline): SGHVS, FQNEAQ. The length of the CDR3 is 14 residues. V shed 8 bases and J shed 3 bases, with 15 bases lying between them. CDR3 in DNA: TGTGCCAGCTGGGGCGGAGGGTGGACAGATACGCAGTATTTT. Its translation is CASWGGGWTDTQYF.

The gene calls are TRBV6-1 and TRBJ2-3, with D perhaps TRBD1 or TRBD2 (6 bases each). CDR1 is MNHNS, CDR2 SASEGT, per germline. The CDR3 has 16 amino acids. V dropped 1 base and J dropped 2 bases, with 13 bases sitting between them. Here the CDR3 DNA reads TGTGCCAGCAGTGAAGGAGTGGGGGGCTCCACAGATACGCAGTATTTT. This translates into CASSEGVGGSTDTQYF.

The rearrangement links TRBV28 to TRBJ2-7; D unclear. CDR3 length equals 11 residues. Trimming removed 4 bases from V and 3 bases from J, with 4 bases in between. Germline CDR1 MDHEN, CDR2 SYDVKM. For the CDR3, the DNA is TGTGCCAGCAGTTCCGACTACGAGCAGTACTTC. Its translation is CASSSDYEQYF.

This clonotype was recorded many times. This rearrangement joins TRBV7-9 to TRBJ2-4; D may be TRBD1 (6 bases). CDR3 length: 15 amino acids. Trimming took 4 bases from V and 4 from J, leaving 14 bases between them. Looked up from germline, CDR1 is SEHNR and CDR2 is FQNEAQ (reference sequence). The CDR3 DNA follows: TGTGCCAGCAGCTCCCTCCGGGACAAAAAAAACATTCAGTACTTC. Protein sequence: CASSSLRDKKNIQYF. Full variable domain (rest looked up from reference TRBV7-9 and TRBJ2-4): DTGVSQNPRHKITKRGQNVTFRCDPISEHNRLYWYRQTLGQGPEFLTYFQNEAQLEKSRLLSDRFSAERPKGSFSTLEIQRTEQGDSAMYLCASSSLRDKKNIQYFGAGTRLSVL.

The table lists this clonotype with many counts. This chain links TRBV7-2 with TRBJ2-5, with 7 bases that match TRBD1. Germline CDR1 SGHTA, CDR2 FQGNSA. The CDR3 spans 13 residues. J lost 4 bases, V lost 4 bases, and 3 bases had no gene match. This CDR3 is CASSSGQLETQYF. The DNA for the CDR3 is TGTGCCAGCAGCTCGGGACAGCTAGAGACCCAGTACTTC.

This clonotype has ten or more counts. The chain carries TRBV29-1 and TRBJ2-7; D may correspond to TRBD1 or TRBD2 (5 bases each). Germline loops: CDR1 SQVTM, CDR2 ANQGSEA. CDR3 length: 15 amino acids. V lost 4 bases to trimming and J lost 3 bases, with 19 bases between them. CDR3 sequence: CSVAEGTYKFYEQYF. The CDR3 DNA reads TGCAGCGTTGCTGAAGGGACGTACAAGTTCTACGAGCAGTACTTC.

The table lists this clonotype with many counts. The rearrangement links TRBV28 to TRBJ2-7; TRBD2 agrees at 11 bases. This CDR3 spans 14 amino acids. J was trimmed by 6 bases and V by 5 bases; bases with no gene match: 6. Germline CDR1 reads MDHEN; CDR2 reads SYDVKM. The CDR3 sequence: CASSVGLAVGEQYF. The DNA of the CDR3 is TGTGCCAGCAGTGTGGGACTAGCGGTGGGCGAGCAGTACTTC.

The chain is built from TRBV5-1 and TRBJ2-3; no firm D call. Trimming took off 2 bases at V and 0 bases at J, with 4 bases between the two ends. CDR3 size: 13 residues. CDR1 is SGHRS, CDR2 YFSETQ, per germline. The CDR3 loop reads CASSLTSTDTQYF. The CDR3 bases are TGCGCCAGCAGCTTAACTAGCACAGATACGCAGTATTTT.

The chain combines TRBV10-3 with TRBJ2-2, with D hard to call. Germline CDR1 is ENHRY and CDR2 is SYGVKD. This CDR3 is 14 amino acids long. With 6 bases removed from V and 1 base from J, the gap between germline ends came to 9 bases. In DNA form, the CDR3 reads TGTGCCATCAGCCCGGACCAGAACACCGGGGAGCTGTTTTTT. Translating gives CAISPDQNTGELFF.

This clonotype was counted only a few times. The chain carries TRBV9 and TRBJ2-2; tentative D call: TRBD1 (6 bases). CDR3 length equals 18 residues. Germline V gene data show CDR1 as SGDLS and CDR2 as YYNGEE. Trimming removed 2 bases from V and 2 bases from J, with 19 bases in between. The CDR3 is CASSVIRTVPLNTGELFF. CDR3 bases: TGTGCCAGCAGCGTGATCCGGACAGTTCCCCTAAACACCGGGGAGCTGTTTTTT.

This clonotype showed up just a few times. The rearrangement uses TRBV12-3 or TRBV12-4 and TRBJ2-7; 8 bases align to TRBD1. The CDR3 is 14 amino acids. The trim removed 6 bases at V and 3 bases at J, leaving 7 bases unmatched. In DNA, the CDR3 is TGTGCCAGCAGGGCCCGGACAGGGTTCTACGAGCAGTACTTC. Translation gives CASRARTGFYEQYF.

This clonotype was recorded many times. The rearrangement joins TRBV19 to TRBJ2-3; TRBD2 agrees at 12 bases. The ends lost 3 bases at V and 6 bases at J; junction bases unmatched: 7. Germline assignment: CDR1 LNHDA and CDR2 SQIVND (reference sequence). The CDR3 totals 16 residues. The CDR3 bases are TGTGCCAGTAGTATGCCTAGCGGGAGGGCCTGGGATACGCAGTATTTT. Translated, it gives CASSMPSGRAWDTQYF.

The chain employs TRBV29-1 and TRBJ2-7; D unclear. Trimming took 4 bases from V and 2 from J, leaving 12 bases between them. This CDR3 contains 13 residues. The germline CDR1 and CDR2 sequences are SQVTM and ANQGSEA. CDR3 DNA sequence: TGCAGCGTTGGTAGGGTAGGTGCCTACGAGCAGTACTTC. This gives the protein CSVGRVGAYEQYF.

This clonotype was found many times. The CDR3 nucleotides read TGTGCCACCCGATTTGACAGTCTCGGATCACCCCTCCACTTT. Translation gives CATRFDSLGSPLHF. This chain joins TRBV10-3 and TRBJ1-6; weak D call: TRBD1 (5 bases). Trimming took 10 bases from V and 10 from J, leaving 20 bases between them. Germline CDR1 ENHRY, CDR2 SYGVKD. This CDR3 contains 14 residues.

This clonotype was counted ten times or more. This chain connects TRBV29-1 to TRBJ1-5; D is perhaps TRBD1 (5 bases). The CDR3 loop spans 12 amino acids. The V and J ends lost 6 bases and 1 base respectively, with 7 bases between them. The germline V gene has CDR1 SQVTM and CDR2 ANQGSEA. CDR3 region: CSVRDSNQPQHF. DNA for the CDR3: TGCAGCGTCCGGGACAGCAATCAGCCCCAGCATTTT.

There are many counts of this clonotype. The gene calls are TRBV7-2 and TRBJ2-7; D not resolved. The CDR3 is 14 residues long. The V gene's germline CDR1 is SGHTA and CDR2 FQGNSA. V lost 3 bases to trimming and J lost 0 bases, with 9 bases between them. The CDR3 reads CASSFRYSSYEQYF. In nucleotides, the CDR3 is TGTGCCAGCAGCTTTAGGTACAGCTCCTACGAGCAGTACTTC.